Shown below are 17 T cell receptor beta chains from a single sample sequenced in a study of T-cell memory formation after mild COVID-19. TCRdb passed the 5' RACE reads through MiXCR, listing each CDR3 protein once. The sample carries about 390,000 distinct CDR3 sequences, under 25% recorded once. Sequencing input: PBMCs or a T cell subset sorted from them (not recorded which). The receptors were gathered from an adult woman who had mild COVID-19 (a few samples of this study predate the infection). Cell type and time point are not known.

This clonotype was recorded at least ten times. The chain carries TRBV12-3 or TRBV12-4 and TRBJ1-1; 7 bases agree with TRBD1. This CDR3 spans 16 amino acids. V dropped 3 bases and J dropped 1; count of bases not matched to a gene: 8. This CDR3 is CASSLPQGQKNTEAFF. As DNA, the CDR3 is TGTGCCAGCAGTTTGCCCCAGGGACAGAAGAACACTGAAGCTTTCTTT.

This sequence joins TRBV5-8 and TRBJ1-2; D is unresolved. Trimming pared 0 bases from V and 5 bases from J, leaving 11 bases between. This CDR3 is 14 amino acids long. Germline V CDR1 and CDR2: SGHTS, YDEGEE. This CDR3 reads CASSLVSEAYGYTF. The CDR3 DNA reads TGTGCCAGCAGCTTGGTTTCAGAGGCTTATGGCTACACCTTC.

V usage is TRBV7-9 and J usage is TRBJ2-7, with 8 bases identical to TRBD1. CDR3 length: 16 residues. Germline V CDR1 and CDR2: SEHNR, FQNEAQ (reference sequence). J lost 0 bases, V lost 4 bases, and 8 bases had no gene match. The CDR3 DNA reads as TGTGCCAGCAGCTCCCGGACAGGGAAGAACTCCTACGAGCAGTACTTC. This gives the protein CASSSRTGKNSYEQYF.

The V call is TRBV11-2, the J call TRBJ1-2; 10 nucleotides match TRBD1. CDR1 and CDR2 (germline): SGHAT, FQNNGV. Trimming removed 7 bases from V and 8 bases from J; junction bases left unmatched: 7. CDR3 length: 13 residues. This CDR3 is CASTRDRGKGYTF. CDR3 nucleotide sequence: TGTGCCAGCACCCGGGACAGGGGTAAAGGCTACACCTTC. The variable domain in full, with the rest retrieved from reference TRBV11-2 and TRBJ1-2, is EAGVAQSPRYKIIEKRQSVAFWCNPISGHATLYWYQQILGQGPKLLIQFQNNGVVDDSQLPKDRFSAERLKGVDSTLKIQPAKLEDSAVYLCASTRDRGKGYTFGSGTRLTVV.

The chain employs TRBV7-9 and TRBJ2-3; TRBD2 might be the D (5 bases). This CDR3 is built from 15 residues. Germline V gene data show CDR1 as SEHNR and CDR2 as FQNEAQ (reference sequence). V lost 0 bases and J lost 3, with 10 bases in between. The CDR3 is CASSLAGAVTDTQYF. The CDR3 DNA sequence: TGTGCCAGCAGCTTAGCGGGAGCGGTAACAGATACGCAGTATTTT.

V usage is TRBV7-2 and J usage is TRBJ1-1; 7 bases match TRBD1. The CDR3 extends over 15 amino acids. Germline V CDR1 and CDR2: SGHTA, FQGNSA. With 5 bases clipped from V and 0 bases from J, the junction kept 6 bases outside the gene matches. In DNA, the CDR3 is TGTGCCAGCAGCCGGCCCGGGACAGTGAACACTGAAGCTTTCTTT. It is translated as CASSRPGTVNTEAFF.

In its sample, this clonotype was seen a few times. This chain connects TRBV24-1 to TRBJ2-3; 11 bases align to TRBD2. Germline lookup yields CDR1 KGHDR and CDR2 SFDVKD. The CDR3 is made up of 18 amino acids. Trimming at V came to 2 bases and at J to 0 bases, leaving 6 bases not matched to a gene. The CDR3 region has the DNA TGTGCCACCAGTGATTCCGGGACTAGCGGCCCTAGCACAGATACGCAGTATTTT. Protein sequence: CATSDSGTSGPSTDTQYF.

This chain joins TRBV4-1 and TRBJ1-1, with 7 bases identical to TRBD1. This CDR3 is 15 amino acids long. After removal of 3 bases from V and 0 bases from J, the junction contained 4 bases not matched to a gene. CDR1 MGHRA and CDR2 YSYEKL come from the germline V gene. CDR3 sequence: CASSQEGGMNTEAFF. The CDR3, as DNA: TGCGCCAGCAGCCAGGAAGGGGGCATGAACACTGAAGCTTTCTTT.

On this clonotype: The junction departs from germline at one end; a sequencing error may be responsible. The chain links TRBV4-2 to TRBJ2-5; D possibly corresponds to TRBD2 (6 bases). CDR3 length: 15 residues. Germline CDR1 reads LGHNA; CDR2 reads YNFKEQ. CDR3 in DNA: TGTTCCAGCAGCCCTGTGGGCGGGGATCAAGAGACCCAGTACTTC. This gives the protein CSSSPVGGDQETQYF.

CDR3 amino acids: CASSFTWGSGGETQYF. Here the CDR3 DNA reads TGTGCCAGCAGTTTTACTTGGGGTAGCGGGGGAGAGACCCAGTACTTC. The chain uses TRBV12-3 or TRBV12-4 and TRBJ2-5; 9 bases align to TRBD2. Trimming cost V 3 bases and J 4 bases; bases outside gene matches: 9. The CDR3 sequence is 16 residues long.

Only a few counts were recorded for this clonotype. The chain recombines TRBV7-9 with TRBJ2-5, with 12 bases lining up with TRBD2. The CDR3 is made up of 18 amino acids. The trim removed 1 base at V and 5 bases at J, leaving 11 bases unmatched. Germline CDR1 is SEHNR and CDR2 is FQNEAQ (reference sequence). The CDR3 spells CASSLGSASGRGVETQYF. The CDR3 nucleotides read TGTGCCAGCAGCTTAGGCTCGGCTAGCGGGAGGGGCGTGGAGACCCAGTACTTC.

This clonotype was seen a handful of times. The J gene is TRBJ2-7, the V gene TRBV6-2 or TRBV6-3, with 12 bases that match TRBD1. CDR1 is MNHEY, CDR2 SVGEGT, per germline. The V and J ends lost 2 bases and 5 bases, in that order; junction bases with no gene match: 1. CDR3 length: 14 amino acids. CDR3 in DNA: TGTGCCAGCAGTTACGGGACAGGGGGCAACGAGCAGTACTTC. Translating gives CASSYGTGGNEQYF.

A few counts support this clonotype. J is TRBJ1-1 and V is TRBV15, with D perhaps matching TRBD1 (5 bases). The CDR3 sequence is 17 residues long. V was pared by 1 base and J by 0 bases, with 15 bases between. Germline values: CDR1 LNHNV, CDR2 YYDKDF (reference sequence). CDR3 amino acids: CATSRVLLGRVNTEAFF. The CDR3 region has the DNA TGTGCCACCAGCAGAGTTCTACTGGGCAGGGTGAACACTGAAGCTTTCTTT.

This clonotype appeared many times. V gene TRBV27 combines with J gene TRBJ2-1, with a possible D match to TRBD1 (6 bases). From germline, CDR1 is MNHEY and CDR2 SMNVEV (reference sequence). The CDR3 spans 14 residues. The ends were cut back, 2 bases at V and 7 bases at J, with 12 bases in the middle. CDR3 protein: CASSLLEQGNEQFF. The CDR3 DNA reads as TGTGCCAGCAGTTTACTTGAACAGGGTAATGAGCAGTTCTTC.

V is TRBV20-1 and J is TRBJ1-2, with 8 bases fitting TRBD1. The germline V gene has CDR1 DFQATT and CDR2 SNEGSKA (reference sequence). With V trimmed by 1 base and J by 8 bases, 3 bases remained unmatched. The CDR3 length is 12 residues. DNA of the CDR3: TGCAGTGCTAGAGGGACAGGGAAGGGCTACACCTTC. Residues: CSARGTGKGYTF.

The chain carries TRBV27 and TRBJ2-7, with D possibly being TRBD1 (6 bases). Between the trimmed V and J ends, which lost 6 bases and 5 bases, there was a span of 23 bases. The CDR3 contains 16 residues. Germline lookup yields CDR1 MNHEY and CDR2 SMNVEV (reference sequence). The CDR3 protein is CASSRTGYPPSDEQYF. CDR3 coding DNA: TGTGCCAGCAGCCGAACAGGGTACCCACCTTCGGACGAGCAGTACTTC.

This clonotype turned up a few times. The chain is built from TRBV20-1 and TRBJ2-2; D assignment may be TRBD1 or TRBD2 (5 bases each). Per germline, CDR1 DFQATT and CDR2 SNEGSKA (reference sequence). The CDR3 sequence is 14 residues long. Trimming pared 0 bases from V and 11 bases from J, leaving 16 bases between. The CDR3 loop reads CSARDRTSGAELFF. The CDR3 DNA reads as TGCAGTGCTAGAGATCGAACCTCCGGGGCTGAGCTGTTTTTT.